This T cell receptor (beta chain) was recorded in a study of T-cell reconstitution after alpha-beta-depleted transplantation in children. V was clipped by 11 bases and J by 7 bases, with 18 bases between them. Germline loops: CDR1 ENHRY, CDR2 SYGVKD. CDR3 length equals 12 residues. Study results and limitations: In patients about two months after transplant, alpha-beta T cells reportedly arose from several hundred expanded graft clones. Newly produced T cells mostly provided counts and TCRbeta diversity after one year, as hyperexpanded clones declined.

Note on this clonotype: Its antigen is as yet unknown.

Using unique molecular identifiers, the investigators prepared the TCRbeta library. TCRdb re-derived calls from the PCR reads in MiXCR, one entry per CDR3 protein. The sample consists of some 460,000 distinct CDR3 sequences, around 16% of them appearing once. The chain carries TRBV10-3 and TRBJ2-7, with D possibly TRBD1 on 5 matching bases. Here the sequenced sample was PBMCs, mostly from graft donor cells, taken 360 days after TCRalphabeta/CD19-depleted stem cell transplant. This TCR was sampled from a boy less than two years old who had a stem cell transplant for Wiskott-Aldrich syndrome, so the T cells may come from the graft donor. The CDR3 bases are TGTGCCGCCCGACAGACGCTAGGTGAGCAGTACTTC. Encoded protein: CAARQTLGEQYF.